The rows below give T cell receptor beta chains drawn from one sample of a study of molecular identifiers for immune sequencing clone quantification. One entry per CDR3 protein results from TCRdb running MiXCR on the PCR reads. The profile covers some 320,000 distinct CDR3 sequences, with roughly a quarter appearing a single time and 0.65% to 0.95% taken by the ten largest. The sequencing sample was made of naive CD8+ T cells from blood, with Jurkat cell RNA spiked in. The receptors derive from a human donor in good health. Some libraries in this study had Jurkat cell RNA spiked in. Both conserved end residues are part of each CDR3. D genes are given only for firm matches. A row's size may be missing; if present it is once, few, many or a size class.

D,J,V,size,DNA,CDR3
NA,TRBJ1-1,TRBV24-1,many,TGTGCCACCAGTGTCGCTATCCTCCGGGGAGCTGAAGCTTTCTTT,CATSVAILRGAEAFF
NA,TRBJ2-3,TRBV24-1,NA,TGTGCCACCAGACTCAGGGTTCCCACAGATACGCAGTATTTT,CATRLRVPTDTQYF
NA,TRBJ2-5,TRBV27,NA,TGTGCCAGCAGTGCCTTGGGGGATATGAAGACCCAGTACTTC,CASSALGDMKTQYF
TRBD1,TRBJ2-7,TRBV7-2,many,TGTGCCAGCAGCTCAGGACAGGATTACTCCTACGAGCAGTACTTC,CASSSGQDYSYEQYF
NA,TRBJ1-1,TRBV7-9,many,TGTGCCAGCAGCGGAGGACGGATGAACACTGAAGCTTTCTTT,CASSGGRMNTEAFF
TRBD1,TRBJ2-1,TRBV7-9,few,TGTGCCAGCAGCCGAGGGGGCAATTCCTACAATGAGCAGTTCTTC,CASSRGGNSYNEQFF
NA,TRBJ2-7,TRBV6-6,NA,TGTGCCAGCAGGGGGGACTTCGGGGGCAAGCAGTACTTC,CASRGDFGGKQYF
NA,TRBJ2-7,TRBV7-9,NA,TGTGCCAGCAGCGAAGGGGCGTTCTCCGAGCAGTACTTC,CASSEGAFSEQYF
TRBD1,TRBJ2-7,TRBV20-1,NA,TGCAGTGCTAGACCCCCCCGGTCGGGACAGGGGAGGAGATACGAGCAGTACTTC,CSARPPRSGQGRRYEQYF
TRBD2,TRBJ2-7,TRBV11-2,few,TGTGCCAGCAGCCGAGTAGGGACTAGCGGATTCTACGAGCAGTACTTC,CASSRVGTSGFYEQYF
NA,TRBJ2-1,TRBV20-1,NA,TGCAGTGCGATGAACCTCAGGGGGGGGCCCAATGCGCAGTTCTTC,CSAMNLRGGPNAQFF
NA,TRBJ1-1,TRBV12-3/TRBV12-4,many,TGTGCCAGCAGTTCCTCAGGGTGGGGAACTGAAGCTTTCTTT,CASSSSGWGTEAFF
NA,TRBJ2-1,TRBV7-9,many,TGTGCCAGCAGCTCCCCGGGTAGCTCCTACAATGAGCAGTTCTTC,CASSSPGSSYNEQFF
TRBD2,TRBJ2-7,TRBV19,few,TGTGCCAGTAGTATCTCTAGCGGGACCTCCTACGAGCAGTACTTC,CASSISSGTSYEQYF
TRBD1,TRBJ2-5,TRBV9,few,TGTGCCAGCAGCGTCTGGGGACAGGGTTCTCAAGAGACCCAGTACTTC,CASSVWGQGSQETQYF
TRBD1,TRBJ2-5,TRBV6-2/TRBV6-3,NA,TGTGCCAGCACTCCTGGTAGGACAGGGTACGAAGAGACCCAGTACTTC,CASTPGRTGYEETQYF
NA,TRBJ2-1,TRBV29-1,few,TGCAGCGTTGAAAGTCGATTGAGCCAAGGGTCTCAGTTCTTC,CSVESRLSQGSQFF
NA,TRBJ1-1,TRBV6-5,many,TGTGCCAGCAGTTACGGTGGATCGAGGAACACTGAAGCTTTCTTT,CASSYGGSRNTEAFF
NA,TRBJ2-7,TRBV11-2,few,TGTGCCAGCGGCCACGGGATGGGAGTGGTCTACGAGCAGTACTTC,CASGHGMGVVYEQYF
NA,TRBJ2-7,TRBV29-1,NA,TGCAGCGCCGGTGGTTGGACTGGCGGACACTACGAGCAGTACTTC,CSAGGWTGGHYEQYF
NA,TRBJ2-3,TRBV7-8,few,TGTGCCAGCAGCTTAGTGGGGGGGCGCACAGATACGCAGTATTTT,CASSLVGGRTDTQYF
TRBD1,TRBJ2-1,TRBV13,NA,TGTGCCAGCAGCGGAACAGGGGGCGATGGGGGGTACAATGAGCAGTTCTTC,CASSGTGGDGGYNEQFF
TRBD1,TRBJ2-2,TRBV27,NA,TGTGCCAGCAGCCAGGACAGGGCGGACACCGGGGAGCTGTTTTTT,CASSQDRADTGELFF
NA,TRBJ1-6,TRBV9,NA,TGTGCCAGCAGCGTAGCAGGGGCGGACCCGGATTCACCCCACCACTTT,CASSVAGADPDSPHHF